What follows is one T cell receptor beta chain and its context. What it binds is not known. This sample is part of a study of CD8 T cells in Susac syndrome. Study-wide points: It was acknowledged in the study that its TCR sequencing and HLA analysis involved a relatively small number of individuals.

This CDR3 is built from 18 residues. Germline values: CDR1 GTSNPN, CDR2 SVGIG (reference sequence). V lost 2 bases, J lost 5 bases, and 18 bases stayed unmatched. Sequencing of TCR beta covered CD8+ and CD4+ T cells obtained from blood. TEMRA cells were FACS-enriched and CD8+ and CD4+ T cells negatively isolated. Random hexamers primed reverse transcription of about 0.5 to 1 ug RNA. In TCRdb, the immunoSEQ multiplex PCR reads were re-called with MiXCR into one record per CDR3 protein. The repertoire includes just under 150,000 distinct CDR3 sequences, roughly 95% of them detected once, and less than 0.095% sits in the top ten.

The chain is built from TRBV30 and TRBJ2-7, with 10 bases aligning to TRBD2. The clonotype originates from a human donor in good health. The sequenced sample consisted of CD4+ T cells from PBMCs. The CDR3 here is CAWSIGEGAGGPEDEQYF. The CDR3 DNA reads as TGTGCCTGGAGTATAGGTGAGGGAGCGGGAGGGCCAGAGGACGAGCAGTACTTC.